A single sample gave rise to the 31 T cell receptor beta chains below, sequenced in a study of Graves' ophthalmopathy and Graves' hyperthyroidism. Scientists amplified the TCR beta CDR3 regions from RNA transcripts. The library came from an HTBI-primed first-round RT-PCR and a second-round multiplex PCR. MiXCR, applied by TCRdb to the multiplex PCR reads, yields one record per CDR3 protein. The table records 200,000 to 300,000 distinct CDR3 sequences, around 42% of them present only once. What was sequenced was peripheral blood. Every receptor here comes from an adult man with Graves' ophthalmopathy.

This clonotype has a handful of counts. The chain carries TRBV28 and TRBJ1-6, with 9 positions matching TRBD1. V gave up 3 bases and J gave up 7 bases; unmatched junction bases: 4. CDR1 is MDHEN and CDR2 is SYDVKM in the germline V gene. The CDR3 length is 15 residues. In DNA form, the CDR3 reads TGTGCCAGCAGTTTGGACAGGGGCGGCAATTCACCCCTCCACTTT. It codes for CASSLDRGGNSPLHF.

This clonotype was recorded a few times. V and J are TRBV15 and TRBJ2-5; the D call may be TRBD1 or TRBD2 (5 bases each). V gave up 4 bases and J gave up 2 bases, with 14 bases separating them. Germline assignment: CDR1 LNHNV and CDR2 YYDKDF (reference sequence). CDR3 length: 15 amino acids. This chain's CDR3 is CATSISGTAQETQYF. CDR3 DNA: TGTGCCACCAGCATTTCCGGGACGGCACAAGAGACCCAGTACTTC.

Regarding this clonotype: Germline and junction disagree at one end, which may indicate a read error. This chain uses TRBV11-2 with TRBJ1-6; D unclear. The germline gives CDR1 SGHAT, CDR2 FQNNGV. The CDR3 covers 15 residues. This CDR3 reads CASSLDGVYSSPLHF. The CDR3 DNA sequence: TGTGCCAGCAGCTTAGATGGGGTGTATAGTTCACCCCTCCACTTT.

This chain links TRBV9 with TRBJ1-5, with D perhaps TRBD1 (6 bases). V dropped 0 bases and J dropped 4 bases, with 11 bases sitting between them. The germline gives CDR1 SGDLS, CDR2 YYNGEE. The CDR3 length is 15 residues. The CDR3 bases are TGTGCCAGCAGCGTAGAATGGCAGGGGAATCAGCCCCAGCATTTT. This sequence encodes CASSVEWQGNQPQHF.

This clonotype has a handful of counts. J is TRBJ2-7 and V is TRBV10-1; the D gene is possibly TRBD1 (5 bases). The CDR3 consists of 15 residues. V was pared by 5 bases and J by 3 bases, with 17 bases between. The V gene's germline CDR1 is WNHNN and CDR2 SYGVQD (reference sequence). The CDR3 spells CASSPGGSGFYEQYF. CDR3 nucleotides: TGCGCCAGCAGTCCGGGTGGTTCAGGGTTCTACGAGCAGTACTTC.

J is TRBJ2-2 and V is TRBV24-1; D might be TRBD2 (5 bases). The germline CDR1 and CDR2 sequences are KGHDR and SFDVKD. CDR3 size: 16 residues. Trimming took off 5 bases at V and 4 bases at J, with 16 bases between the two ends. The CDR3 region has the DNA TGTGCCACCAGTGGCCCGGGATCCGGACTCACCGGGGAGCTGTTTTTT. Translating gives CATSGPGSGLTGELFF.

This clonotype turned up a few times. V usage is TRBV20-1 and J usage is TRBJ2-7; 9 bases are a match to TRBD1. Germline V gene lookup returns CDR1 DFQATT and CDR2 SNEGSKA (reference sequence). The CDR3 is 15 amino acids. V shed 1 base and J 4 bases; nucleotides not matched to a gene: 8. The chain's CDR3 is CSARAWTGTGYEQYF. The CDR3 nucleotides are TGCAGTGCTAGAGCGTGGACAGGGACAGGGTACGAGCAGTACTTC.

V usage is TRBV15 and J usage is TRBJ1-1, with 9 bases identical to TRBD1. After removal of 5 bases from V and 8 bases from J, the junction contained 9 bases not matched to a gene. The CDR3 totals 14 residues. CDR1 is LNHNV and CDR2 is YYDKDF in the germline V gene (reference sequence). The CDR3 DNA follows: TGTGCCACCAGCTATGACGCGGGACAGGGAGAAGCTTTCTTT. Its protein is CATSYDAGQGEAFF.

The chain joins TRBV10-3 to TRBJ1-1; D uncertain. V lost 5 bases, J lost 4 bases, and 8 bases lay in between. There are 12 residues in the CDR3. Germline V gene data show CDR1 as ENHRY and CDR2 as SYGVKD. As DNA, the CDR3 is TGTGCCATCAGTCCTCTGCTCACTGAAGCTTTCTTT. It encodes CAISPLLTEAFF.

CDR3 coding DNA: TGTGCCAGTAGTCGACTCTCGGACAGGGGCGGATATGGCTACACCTTC. Protein product: CASSRLSDRGGYGYTF. J is TRBJ1-2 and V is TRBV19; 9 nucleotides line up with TRBD1. The germline gives CDR1 LNHDA, CDR2 SQIVND (reference sequence). The CDR3 contains 16 residues. Trimming cost V 5 bases and J 5 bases; bases outside gene matches: 12. The full variable domain, rest sourced from reference TRBV19 and TRBJ1-2, is DGGITQSPKYLFRKEGQNVTLSCEQNLNHDAMYWYRQDPGQGLRLIYYSQIVNDFQKGDIAEGYSVSREKKESFPLTVTSAQKNPTAFYLCASSRLSDRGGYGYTFGSGTRLTVV.

This chain connects TRBV7-2 to TRBJ2-5; TRBD1 aligns across 8 bases. Germline V lookup: CDR1 SGHTA, CDR2 FQGNSA. This CDR3 comprises 14 residues. V trimming: 5 bases; J trimming: 4 bases; junction bases outside the gene matches: 6. The CDR3: CASSTGQGRETQYF. Here the CDR3 DNA reads TGTGCCAGCAGCACCGGACAGGGTCGAGAGACCCAGTACTTC.

The chain joins TRBV2 to TRBJ1-4; D is possibly TRBD1 (6 bases). CDR1 and CDR2 from the germline V gene are SNHLY and FYNNEI. Trimming took 10 bases from V and 5 from J, leaving 14 bases between them. The CDR3 consists of 13 residues. The CDR3 sequence: CANRAGENEKLFF. CDR3 DNA: TGTGCCAATCGAGCAGGGGAAAATGAAAAACTGTTTTTT. Supplemented by reference TRBV2 and TRBJ1-4, the full variable domain reads EPEVTQTPSHQVTQMGQEVILRCVPISNHLYFYWYRQILGQKVEFLVSFYNNEISEKSEIFDDQFSVERPDGSNFTLKIRSTKLEDSAMYFCANRAGENEKLFFGSGTQLSVL.

This clonotype has just a few counts. The chain links TRBV9 to TRBJ1-1; possibly TRBD1 for D (6 bases). This CDR3 has 15 amino acids. Trimming pared 4 bases from V and 10 bases from J, leaving 23 bases between. Germline CDR1 and CDR2: SGDLS and YYNGEE. CDR3 residues: CASSPDSGTKGRAFF. The CDR3 DNA sequence: TGTGCCAGCAGCCCCGACTCCGGGACAAAGGGGCGAGCTTTCTTT. Full variable domain (rest looked up from reference TRBV9 and TRBJ1-1): DSGVTQTPKHLITATGQRVTLRCSPRSGDLSVYWYQQSLDQGLQFLIQYYNGEERAKGNILERFSAQQFPDLHSELNLSSLELGDSALYFCASSPDSGTKGRAFFGQGTRLTVV.

The CDR3: CASSDPGTGTRGAQETQYF. The DNA for the CDR3 is TGTGCCAGCAGTGATCCCGGGACAGGGACACGGGGGGCCCAAGAGACCCAGTACTTC. This chain uses TRBV2 with TRBJ2-5; 9 bases are shared with TRBD1. Trimming cost V 3 bases and J 1 base; bases outside gene matches: 15. This CDR3 has 19 amino acids. Germline-derived CDR1 and CDR2 are SNHLY and FYNNEI.

The chain carries TRBV5-1 and TRBJ1-1; 9 bases fit TRBD1. Germline lookup yields CDR1 SGHRS and CDR2 YFSETQ. With 4 bases clipped from V and 3 bases from J, the junction kept 7 bases outside the gene matches. The CDR3 is made up of 15 amino acids. The CDR3 sequence is CASSTGQGLDTEAFF. The DNA for the CDR3 is TGCGCCAGCAGCACCGGACAGGGGTTGGACACTGAAGCTTTCTTT. Using reference TRBV5-1 and TRBJ1-1 for the parts outside the CDR3, the full variable domain is KAGVTQTPRYLIKTRGQQVTLSCSPISGHRSVSWYQQTPGQGLQFLFEYFSETQRNKGNFPGRFSGRQFSNSRSEMNVSTLELGDSALYLCASSTGQGLDTEAFFGQGTRLTVV.

This clonotype turned up a few times. The rearrangement uses TRBV7-9 and TRBJ2-5; 12 bases align to TRBD2. V lost 5 bases to trimming and J lost 4 bases; unmatched junction nucleotides: 5. From germline, CDR1 is SEHNR and CDR2 FQNEAQ (reference sequence). The CDR3 extends over 15 amino acids. The CDR3 coding sequence is TGTGCCAGCAGCCCGTCGACTAGCGGGGGAGAGACCCAGTACTTC. This sequence encodes CASSPSTSGGETQYF.

The CDR3 nucleotides read TGTGCCAGCAGCCGGACAGGGGCTAACTATGGCTACACCTTC. Amino acids: CASSRTGANYGYTF. The rearrangement uses TRBV9 and TRBJ1-2, with 9 bases matching TRBD1. The length of the CDR3 is 14 residues. The V segment lost 4 bases and the J segment 0 bases; nucleotides outside the gene matches: 1. The germline gives CDR1 SGDLS, CDR2 YYNGEE.

V and J are TRBV20-1 and TRBJ1-6, with TRBD1 as a possible D gene (6 bases). The V gene lost 1 base and the J gene lost 8 bases, with 15 bases spanning the gap. The CDR3 spans 15 residues. The germline V gene encodes CDR1 DFQATT and CDR2 SNEGSKA (reference sequence). CDR3 in amino acids: CSARGHRELDSPLHF. CDR3 bases: TGCAGTGCTAGAGGACACAGGGAATTGGATTCACCCCTCCACTTT.

The chain carries TRBV20-1 and TRBJ1-4; D perhaps matches TRBD1 (5 bases). This CDR3 has 14 residues. Between the trimmed V and J ends, which lost 0 bases and 7 bases, there was a span of 12 bases. Germline CDR1 is DFQATT and CDR2 is SNEGSKA (reference sequence). CDR3 nucleotide sequence: TGCAGTGCTAGAGATGAGGTAGACAGTGAAAAACTGTTTTTT. Its translation is CSARDEVDSEKLFF.

The rearrangement uses TRBV12-3 or TRBV12-4 and TRBJ2-5, with D possibly matching TRBD1 (5 bases). The V gene lost 8 bases and the J gene lost 2 bases, with 12 bases spanning the gap. CDR3 length equals 13 residues. This CDR3 reads CASSPGMQETQYF. The DNA for the CDR3 is TGTGCCAGCTCACCAGGGATGCAAGAGACCCAGTACTTC.

This clonotype was observed a handful of times. This chain joins TRBV7-8 and TRBJ1-2, with D perhaps matching TRBD1 (5 bases). V lost 3 bases, J lost 8 bases, and 13 bases lay in between. The length of the CDR3 is 13 residues. Germline CDR1 and CDR2: SGHVS and FQNEAQ. The chain's CDR3 is CASSFDGGGGYTF. The CDR3 nucleotides are TGTGCCAGCAGCTTCGATGGGGGTGGGGGCTACACCTTC.

V usage is TRBV20-1 and J usage is TRBJ2-5; 8 bases match TRBD1. V lost 0 bases and J lost 1; bases outside the gene matches: 4. CDR3 length: 15 residues. Germline CDR1 reads DFQATT; CDR2 reads SNEGSKA (reference sequence). The CDR3 nucleotides are TGCAGTGCTAGAGATTGGACAGGGTTCCAAGAGACCCAGTACTTC. Its translation: CSARDWTGFQETQYF.

This rearrangement joins TRBV20-1 to TRBJ2-7; 10 bases line up with TRBD2. The CDR3 consists of 16 residues. CDR1 is DFQATT, CDR2 SNEGSKA, per germline (reference sequence). The junction had 9 bases not matched to a gene; V was cut back by 2 bases and J by 2 bases. CDR3 bases: TGCAGTGCTAGAAGTCGGGTAGCGGGGGGCCCCTACGAGCAGTACTTC. Translated: CSARSRVAGGPYEQYF.

This chain joins TRBV5-1 and TRBJ2-7; TRBD2 aligns across 13 bases. CDR3 length: 15 amino acids. V was clipped by 2 bases and J by 6 bases; unmatched bases: 5. Germline CDR1 SGHRS, CDR2 YFSETQ. As DNA, the CDR3 is TGCGCCAGCAGCTTACAGAGGACTAGCGGGAGCGAGCAGTACTTC. Protein product: CASSLQRTSGSEQYF.

The genes are TRBV7-6 and TRBJ2-2; TRBD2 matches 10 bases. The CDR3 spans 16 residues. The junction had 3 bases not matched to a gene; V was cut back by 5 bases and J by 0 bases. Germline values: CDR1 SGHVS, CDR2 FNYEAQ. The CDR3 nucleotides are TGTGCCAGCAGCGTTAGCGGGGGGTCGAACACCGGGGAGCTGTTTTTT. This encodes CASSVSGGSNTGELFF.

Only one count was recorded for this clonotype. The rearrangement uses TRBV9 and TRBJ1-4; TRBD1 matches 8 bases. There are 14 residues in the CDR3. Per germline, CDR1 SGDLS and CDR2 YYNGEE. The V segment lost 4 bases and the J segment 8 bases; nucleotides outside the gene matches: 7. The CDR3: CASSWAGGAEKLFF. The CDR3 coding sequence is TGTGCCAGCAGCTGGGCAGGGGGCGCGGAAAAACTGTTTTTT. The full variable domain, rest sourced from reference TRBV9 and TRBJ1-4, is DSGVTQTPKHLITATGQRVTLRCSPRSGDLSVYWYQQSLDQGLQFLIQYYNGEERAKGNILERFSAQQFPDLHSELNLSSLELGDSALYFCASSWAGGAEKLFFGSGTQLSVL.

This clonotype turned up a few times. The chain employs TRBV7-9 and TRBJ1-4, with unresolved D. Germline lookup yields CDR1 SEHNR and CDR2 FQNEAQ (reference sequence). This CDR3 region has 15 residues. Trimming pared 4 bases from V and 6 bases from J, leaving 15 bases between. This CDR3 is CASSSSSEGYEKLFF. For the CDR3, the DNA is TGTGCCAGCAGCTCTTCGAGTGAAGGTTATGAAAAACTGTTTTTT.

This clonotype was detected only a few times. The chain combines TRBV29-1 with TRBJ2-7; D may match TRBD1 or TRBD2 (7 bases each). The V end was cut by 8 bases, the J end by 5 bases, with 13 bases between. Germline V gene data show CDR1 as SQVTM and CDR2 as ANQGSEA. CDR3 length: 11 amino acids. The CDR3 DNA is TGCAGCTACAGGGGAGGGCACGAGCAGTACTTC. Translating it yields CSYRGGHEQYF.

This clonotype was observed at least ten times. At one boundary the junction diverges from the germline segment, which might be a read error. The V and J genes are TRBV25-1 and TRBJ1-1; D remains ambiguous. Germline values: CDR1 MGHDK, CDR2 SYGVNS. The CDR3 is 12 residues long. The DNA for the CDR3 is TGTGCCAGCAGTATTGGTTACGCTGAGGCTTTCTTT. As protein: CASSIGYAEAFF.

This clonotype was picked up a small number of times. The chain uses TRBV9 and TRBJ1-1; D may be TRBD1 (5 bases). Germline CDR1 and CDR2: SGDLS and YYNGEE. Trimming removed 5 bases at V and 0 bases at J, with 11 bases between. The CDR3 is made up of 14 amino acids. CDR3 in DNA: TGTGCCAGCAGTTTAGGGGTCCTGAACACTGAAGCTTTCTTT. It translates to CASSLGVLNTEAFF. Using reference TRBV9 and TRBJ1-1 for the parts outside the CDR3, the full variable domain is DSGVTQTPKHLITATGQRVTLRCSPRSGDLSVYWYQQSLDQGLQFLIQYYNGEERAKGNILERFSAQQFPDLHSELNLSSLELGDSALYFCASSLGVLNTEAFFGQGTRLTVV.

The chain employs TRBV20-1 and TRBJ2-5; 7 bases line up with TRBD1. Germline V gives CDR1 DFQATT, CDR2 SNEGSKA (reference sequence). The CDR3 runs to 15 residues. The J segment lost 4 bases and the V segment lost 1 base, leaving 9 bases of the junction unmatched. CDR3 in DNA: TGCAGTGCTAGAGTCCCAGCCAGGGGGTCAGAGACCCAGTACTTC. Its translation: CSARVPARGSETQYF.